This is a list of T cell receptor beta chains from one sample in a study of molecular identifiers for immune sequencing clone quantification. TCRdb re-derived calls from the PCR reads in MiXCR, one entry per CDR3 protein. Found here are more than 550,000 distinct CDR3 sequences, around 25% of them singletons; the top ten hold about 0.84%. Material: naive CD8+ T cells from blood, with Jurkat cell RNA spiked in. These receptors originate from a human donor in good health. Some libraries in this study had Jurkat cell RNA spiked in. Both conserved end residues are part of each CDR3. The D gene is left open where the match is weak. Clone size is stated in some rows and not others, as once, few, many or a class when expanded.

V	J	D	size	CDR3	DNA
TRBV7-3	TRBJ2-7	TRBD1	few	CASSFGTGTGLYEQYF	TGCGCCAGCAGCTTCGGGACCGGGACAGGGCTTTACGAGCAGTACTTC
TRBV6-5	TRBJ2-7	TRBD2	many	CASSYTGTSPYEQYF	TGTGCCAGCAGTTACACCGGGACTAGCCCCTACGAGCAGTACTTC
TRBV11-3	TRBJ2-1	TRBD2	.	CASSPLRRGGYNEQFF	TGTGCCAGCAGCCCGCTGAGGCGGGGGGGCTACAATGAGCAGTTCTTC
TRBV12-3/TRBV12-4	TRBJ2-2	TRBD2	many	CASSVPGGPVFRTGELFF	TGTGCCAGCAGCGTCCCGGGGGGGCCTGTTTTTCGCACCGGGGAGCTGTTTTTT
TRBV6-2/TRBV6-3	TRBJ1-6	.	.	CASSYSTAFASPPHF	TGTGCCAGCAGTTACTCGACAGCTTTCGCGTCACCCCCCCACTTT
TRBV3-1	TRBJ2-5	.	few	CASSQVNSQETQYF	TGTGCCAGCAGCCAAGTTAACAGCCAAGAGACCCAGTACTTC
TRBV20-1	TRBJ2-3	.	many	CSARATDTQYF	TGCAGTGCTAGAGCCACAGATACGCAGTATTTT
TRBV5-6	TRBJ2-3	.	few	CASSLATGEADTQYF	TGTGCCAGCAGCTTGGCCACCGGGGAAGCAGATACGCAGTATTTT
TRBV28	TRBJ1-2	.	many	CASSLRAGTSNYGYTF	TGTGCCAGCAGTTTGAGGGCAGGGACTAGTAACTATGGCTACACCTTC
TRBV7-6	TRBJ2-7	.	.	CASSYTIQGYKQYF	TGTGCCAGCAGCTACACAATACAGGGTTACAAGCAATACTTC
TRBV20-1	TRBJ2-5	TRBD1	.	CSARDSGAGGVEETQYF	TGCAGTGCTAGAGATTCGGGTGCAGGGGGCGTTGAAGAGACCCAGTACTTC
TRBV7-6	TRBJ2-3	.	few	CASSFGTDGTDTQYF	TGTGCCAGCAGCTTCGGGACGGACGGCACAGATACGCAGTATTTT
TRBV5-1	TRBJ2-6	.	.	CASSLDSGPASGAPVLPF	TGCGCCAGCAGCTTGGACTCAGGCCCCGCGAGTGGGGCCCCCGTCCTGCCTTTC
TRBV29-1	TRBJ2-3	TRBD1	many	CSVGQGSDTQYF	TGCAGCGTTGGACAGGGGTCAGATACGCAGTATTTT
TRBV19	TRBJ2-4	TRBD2	.	CASSVIGTSGRDIQYF	TGTGCCAGTAGTGTCATCGGGACTAGCGGGAGAGACATTCAGTACTTC
TRBV6-5	TRBJ2-7	TRBD1	few	CASSPTGLEQYF	TGTGCCAGCAGTCCGACAGGGCTCGAGCAGTACTTC
TRBV4-1	TRBJ1-2	.	many	CASSQDLATAYGYTF	TGCGCCAGCAGCCAAGATCTGGCGACAGCTTATGGCTACACCTTC
TRBV10-3	TRBJ2-1	TRBD1	many	CAISARTGAANEQFF	TGTGCCATCAGTGCCCGGACAGGAGCGGCCAATGAGCAGTTCTTC
TRBV21-1	TRBJ2-7	.	.	CASSHPRAYSSYEQYF	TGTGCCAGCAGCCATCCCCGGGCCTACAGCTCCTACGAGCAGTACTTC
TRBV2	TRBJ2-1	TRBD1	.	CASTETGSRSEFF	TGTGCCAGCACCGAGACAGGGTCAAGATCCGAGTTCTTC
TRBV5-5	TRBJ2-1	.	.	CASSLATTAYNEQFF	TGTGCCAGCAGCTTGGCTACCACCGCCTACAATGAGCAGTTCTTC
TRBV4-2	TRBJ1-1	.	few	CASSQDSPNTEAFF	TGTGCCAGCAGCCAGGACAGTCCGAACACTGAAGCTTTCTTT
TRBV6-2/TRBV6-3	TRBJ1-1	.	few	CASSYGGALEEAFF	TGTGCCAGCAGTTACGGGGGGGCGCTTGAAGAAGCTTTCTTT
TRBV27	TRBJ2-3	.	many	CASSLIPSTDTQYF	TGTGCCAGCAGTTTAATCCCTAGCACAGATACGCAGTATTTT
TRBV6-5	TRBJ1-5	TRBD1	few	CASRPGQGVNQPQHF	TGTGCCAGCAGGCCGGGACAGGGGGTTAATCAGCCCCAGCATTTT
TRBV19	TRBJ2-7	TRBD1	.	CASSMDRDFSYEQYF	TGTGCCAGTAGTATGGACAGGGACTTTTCCTACGAGCAGTACTTC
TRBV7-9	TRBJ2-3	TRBD2	many	CASSPLGGSTDTQYF	TGTGCCAGCAGCCCCCTCGGGGGGAGCACAGATACGCAGTATTTT
TRBV6-5	TRBJ1-2	TRBD1	.	CASSYAGQGGGGYAF	TGTGCCAGCAGTTACGCTGGACAGGGCGGCGGTGGCTACGCCTTC
TRBV4-1	TRBJ2-7	TRBD1	many	CASSQGAYEQYF	TGTGCCAGCAGTCAGGGGGCCTACGAGCAGTACTTC
TRBV20-1	TRBJ1-1	.	many	CSARGDSNTEAFF	TGCAGTGCTAGGGGTGATTCGAACACTGAAGCTTTCTTT
TRBV9	TRBJ2-3	.	many	CASSVGAAGTDTQYF	TGTGCCAGCAGCGTAGGAGCGGCAGGGACAGATACGCAGTATTTT
TRBV4-1	TRBJ2-5	.	.	CASSLTGGAFQETQYF	TGCGCCAGCAGCCTTACAGGGGGGGCTTTCCAAGAGACCCAGTACTTC